This T cell receptor (beta chain) was captured in a study of T cells in Graves' hyperthyroidism and ophthalmopathy. Whole-study results and caveats: The model identified upcoming ophthalmopathy a median approximately six months ahead of onset. Appearing also in blood were most of the thyroid clonotypes expanded above 0.001.

Amplified TCR beta CDR3 regions derived from RNA transcripts. In the first-round RT-PCR of the TCR CDR3, the HTBI primer set was used. Each CDR3 protein is one row after TCRdb ran MiXCR on the multiplex PCR reads. The repertoire includes around 240,000 distinct CDR3 sequences, about 14% of them detected once, and 10% to 15% sits in the top ten. This CDR3 has 13 residues. CDR1 SNHLY and CDR2 FYNNEI come from the germline V gene. Comment on this clonotype: No antigen is known for it. The junction and the germline gene differ at one end; a read error may be behind it.

The chain is built from TRBV2 and TRBJ2-1, with no clear D. The sequence was collected from a woman between 35 and 50 years old with Graves' hyperthyroidism that later progressed to Graves' ophthalmopathy. Sequenced: blood. Here the CDR3 DNA reads TGTGCCAGCAGTGAATTTCTAGAATCCCCTAATATCTTC. It encodes CASSEFLESPNIF.